The 32 T cell receptor beta chains in this list originate from one sample, sequenced in a study of blood T cell repertoires in COVID-19. Assay used: immunoSEQ multiplex PCR; TCRdb lists only in-frame clones, some missing. In the table there are hundreds of thousands of clones, approximately 86% of which are singletons. Sequenced: peripheral blood. The origin of the receptors is a woman in her 70s with COVID-19, enrolled during active disease.

V gene TRBV7-2 combines with J gene TRBJ2-7; 7 bases are shared with TRBD1. The CDR3 contains 14 residues. Losses at the gene ends were 5 bases for V and 3 bases for J; bases not matched to a gene: 7. Germline CDR1 is SGHTA and CDR2 is FQGNSA. CDR3 in amino acids: CASSRRTGDYEQYF. The CDR3 region has the DNA TGTGCCAGCAGCCGCCGGACAGGAGACTACGAGCAGTACTTC.

As DNA, the CDR3 is TGCGCCAGCAGCCCCAGTGGTCAAGAGACCCAGTACTTC. Translation gives CASSPSGQETQYF. The J gene is TRBJ2-5, the V gene TRBV5-1; D unresolved. Germline assignment: CDR1 SGHRS and CDR2 YFSETQ. Trimming took off 4 bases at V and 2 bases at J, with 9 bases between the two ends. The CDR3 covers 13 residues.

This chain connects TRBV24-1 to TRBJ2-4; D is perhaps TRBD1 (5 bases). CDR3 size: 13 residues. Germline V gives CDR1 KGHDR, CDR2 SFDVKD. V gave up 3 bases and J gave up 11 bases, with 13 bases separating them. The CDR3 sequence is CATSDRTSSLQYF. The CDR3 DNA follows: TGTGCCACCAGTGATAGGACATCCTCCCTTCAGTACTTC.

A note on this clone: Different DNA sequences within this sample yield the same CDR3. The chain links TRBV19 to TRBJ1-5; no reliable D call. The CDR3 extends over 14 amino acids. From germline, CDR1 is LNHDA and CDR2 SQIVND (reference sequence). Trimming removed 3 bases from V and 0 bases from J, with 6 bases in between. CDR3: CASSISGSNQPQHF. The CDR3 bases are TGTGCCAGTAGTATTTCGGGTAGCAATCAGCCCCAGCATTTT.

The chain uses TRBV5-8 and TRBJ2-7; TRBD1 agrees at 7 bases. CDR1 SGHTS and CDR2 YDEGEE come from the germline V gene. V was pared by 4 bases and J by 5 bases, with 9 bases of the junction left unmatched. The CDR3 covers 14 residues. CDR3 nucleotide sequence: TGTGCCAGCAGCCTGAGTAGGGGGCGGAACGAGCAGTACTTC. Translated: CASSLSRGRNEQYF.

V and J are TRBV9 and TRBJ2-5, with TRBD2 matching 11 bases. Germline V gene data show CDR1 as SGDLS and CDR2 as YYNGEE. This CDR3 spans 15 amino acids. The V gene end was trimmed by 0 bases and the J gene end by 3 bases; junction bases not matched to a gene: 1. The CDR3 sequence is CASSVVAGGEETQYF. The CDR3 nucleotides read TGTGCCAGCAGCGTAGTAGCGGGGGGGGAAGAGACCCAGTACTTC.

The chain couples TRBV10-2 to TRBJ2-7; 7 bases are shared with TRBD2. CDR1 WSHSY and CDR2 SAAADI come from the germline V gene. With V trimmed by 1 base and J by 6 bases, 9 bases remained unmatched. The CDR3 runs 15 residues. CDR3 in amino acids: CASSELTSVNIEQYF. The DNA for the CDR3 is TGCGCCAGCAGTGAGTTAACTAGCGTAAATATCGAGCAGTACTTC.

The chain is built from TRBV7-9 and TRBJ1-5, with 8 positions matching TRBD1. The CDR3 covers 16 residues. Germline lookup yields CDR1 SEHNR and CDR2 FQNEAQ (reference sequence). Trimming at V came to 3 bases and at J to 6 bases, leaving 10 bases not matched to a gene. The CDR3 sequence is CASSLGRTGMVQPQHF. CDR3 coding DNA: TGTGCCAGCAGCTTGGGGCGGACAGGGATGGTTCAGCCCCAGCATTTT. The complete variable domain, with remaining parts taken from reference TRBV7-9 and TRBJ1-5, reads DTGVSQNPRHKITKRGQNVTFRCDPISEHNRLYWYRQTLGQGPEFLTYFQNEAQLEKSRLLSDRFSAERPKGSFSTLEIQRTEQGDSAMYLCASSLGRTGMVQPQHFGDGTRLSIL.

The rearrangement uses TRBV5-1 and TRBJ2-2, with D maybe TRBD1 (6 bases). The germline V gene has CDR1 SGHRS and CDR2 YFSETQ. The CDR3 spans 15 residues. V dropped 0 bases and J dropped 4 bases, with 10 bases sitting between them. Here the CDR3 DNA reads TGCGCCAGCAGCTTGGCAGGGGATAGCACCGGGGAGCTGTTTTTT. This translates into CASSLAGDSTGELFF.

This rearrangement joins TRBV3-1 (or the pseudogene TRBV3-2) to TRBJ2-2; D might be TRBD2 (5 bases). Trimming removed 0 bases from V and 4 bases from J, with 15 bases in between. The CDR3 contains 17 residues. Germline values: CDR1 LGHDT, CDR2 YNNKEL (reference sequence). CDR3: CASSQDLSGRSTGELFF. The CDR3 DNA sequence: TGTGCCAGCAGCCAAGATCTGAGCGGAAGATCCACCGGGGAGCTGTTTTTT.

This chain links TRBV7-2 with TRBJ1-1; D is perhaps TRBD1 (5 bases). Trimming shortened V by 0 bases and J by 5 bases, and 7 bases separated the two germline ends. CDR3 size: 13 residues. Per germline, CDR1 SGHTA and CDR2 FQGNSA. The CDR3: CASSLAHRTEAFF. In nucleotides, the CDR3 is TGTGCCAGCAGCTTAGCGCACAGGACTGAAGCTTTCTTT.

V usage is TRBV4-2 and J usage is TRBJ1-1; TRBD1 agrees at 7 bases. This CDR3 is 12 amino acids long. Germline CDR1 reads LGHNA; CDR2 reads YNFKEQ. V trimming: 2 bases; J trimming: 7 bases; junction bases outside the gene matches: 1. The CDR3 loop is CASSQQGVEAFF. The CDR3, as DNA: TGTGCCAGCAGCCAACAGGGGGTTGAAGCTTTCTTT.

The CDR3 reads CASSLVPQGHQHEQYF. In DNA form, the CDR3 reads TGTGCCAGCAGCTTAGTCCCCCAGGGGCATCAACACGAGCAGTACTTC. The rearrangement links TRBV11-2 to TRBJ2-7, with D tentatively TRBD1 (6 bases). V was shortened by 1 base and J by 5 bases, with 18 bases between the two germline ends. This CDR3 is built from 16 residues. The germline CDR1 and CDR2 sequences are SGHAT and FQNNGV.

The rearrangement joins TRBV7-2 to TRBJ2-7; TRBD1 matches at 9 bases. Germline CDR1 reads SGHTA; CDR2 reads FQGNSA. CDR3 length: 15 amino acids. J gave up 3 bases and V 5 bases, and 8 bases lay outside the gene matches. In DNA, the CDR3 is TGTGCCAGCAGCCTGACAGGGGGTCCAGGCTACGAGCAGTACTTC. This encodes CASSLTGGPGYEQYF. Complete variable domain (other parts from reference TRBV7-2 and TRBJ2-7): GAGVSQSPSNKVTEKGKDVELRCDPISGHTALYWYRQSLGQGLEFLIYFQGNSAPDKSGLPSDRFSAERTGGSVSTLTIQRTQQEDSAVYLCASSLTGGPGYEQYFGPGTRLTVT.

V and J are TRBV6-1 and TRBJ2-1; D uncertain. Germline lookup yields CDR1 MNHNS and CDR2 SASEGT. The ends were cut back, 7 bases at V and 1 base at J, with 8 bases in the middle. This CDR3 region has 13 residues. In nucleotides, the CDR3 is TGTGCCAGCACTCGCGGATCCTACAATGAGCAGTTCTTC. Its protein product is CASTRGSYNEQFF.

The rearrangement uses TRBV7-2 and TRBJ2-7; D call uncertain. The CDR3 consists of 15 residues. CDR1 is SGHTA, CDR2 FQGNSA, per germline. Between the trimmed V and J ends, which lost 2 bases and 5 bases, there was a span of 16 bases. DNA of the CDR3: TGTGCCAGCAGCTTACCCCGGCTAGGTAGACACGAGCAGTACTTC. This translates into CASSLPRLGRHEQYF.

CDR3 coding DNA: TGTGCCAGCAGCCGTAACCAGGGGAACTTTCATGGCTACACCTTC. It translates to CASSRNQGNFHGYTF. The chain has TRBV14 and TRBJ1-2, with D perhaps TRBD1 (6 bases). The V gene lost 4 bases and the J gene lost 6 bases, with 18 bases spanning the gap. Germline V lookup: CDR1 SGHDN, CDR2 FVKESK. CDR3 length: 15 amino acids.

The chain uses TRBV10-3 and TRBJ1-1; D perhaps matches TRBD1 (5 bases). Germline CDR1 reads ENHRY; CDR2 reads SYGVKD. This CDR3 comprises 17 residues. Trimming stripped 1 base from V and 1 base from J, with 16 bases between. CDR3 DNA sequence: TGTGCCATCAGTGAGTTATTAACCGGGGGGGAGAACACTGAAGCTTTCTTT. This sequence encodes CAISELLTGGENTEAFF.

This chain uses TRBV28 with TRBJ1-2; a possible D gene is TRBD1 (5 bases). The CDR3 loop spans 15 amino acids. CDR1 is MDHEN and CDR2 is SYDVKM in the germline V gene. The V and J ends lost 5 bases and 5 bases respectively, with 18 bases between them. CDR3 sequence (DNA): TGTGCCAGCAGTCTTAACCGGCAGGGAGGATATGGCTACACCTTC. Translation: CASSLNRQGGYGYTF.

This chain joins TRBV7-3 and TRBJ2-7, with 9 bases lining up with TRBD1. Germline V gene sequence: CDR1 SGHTA, CDR2 FQGTGA. Germline trimming cut 5 bases from V and 7 bases from J; bases unmatched to any gene: 3. The CDR3 contains 12 residues. CDR3 in amino acids: CASSATGGEQYF. The CDR3 DNA reads as TGTGCCAGCAGCGCGACAGGGGGTGAGCAGTACTTC.

This chain joins TRBV29-1 and TRBJ2-7; 10 bases are a match to TRBD1. Germline CDR1 reads SQVTM; CDR2 reads ANQGSEA. Losses at the gene ends were 0 bases for V and 5 bases for J; bases not matched to a gene: 4. The length of the CDR3 is 14 residues. This chain's CDR3 is CSVEEGQGSNEQYF. The CDR3 DNA follows: TGCAGCGTTGAAGAGGGACAGGGGTCGAACGAGCAGTACTTC.

This chain joins TRBV5-6 and TRBJ2-1; 7 nucleotides match TRBD2. V shed 5 bases, J shed 0 bases, and the junction held 5 bases outside the gene matches. The CDR3 is made up of 15 amino acids. Germline V gives CDR1 SGHDT, CDR2 YYEEEE. CDR3 bases: TGTGCCAGCAGGATTTGGGGGGGCTCCTACAATGAGCAGTTCTTC. Its translation is CASRIWGGSYNEQFF.

This chain joins TRBV13 and TRBJ2-3; D not resolved. Trimming removed 5 bases from V and 0 bases from J, with 9 bases in between. CDR1 and CDR2 from the germline V gene are PRHDT and FYEKMQ (reference sequence). The CDR3 loop spans 14 amino acids. CDR3 nucleotides: TGTGCCAGCAGCACCAGTGTCAGCACAGATACGCAGTATTTT. This translates into CASSTSVSTDTQYF.

The V gene is TRBV7-6, the J gene TRBJ1-1; D gene uncertain. CDR3 length equals 14 residues. Deletions cut 5 bases from V and 2 bases from J, with 12 bases between. Looked up from germline, CDR1 is SGHVS and CDR2 is FNYEAQ. CDR3 region: CASSDGRGNTEAFF. DNA for the CDR3: TGTGCCAGCAGCGACGGACGGGGAAACACTGAAGCTTTCTTT.

The chain is built from TRBV3-1 (or the pseudogene TRBV3-2) and TRBJ2-2; no reliable D call. V was trimmed by 1 base and J by 4 bases, leaving 7 bases between them. The germline gives CDR1 LGHDT, CDR2 YNNKEL (reference sequence). The CDR3 has 14 amino acids. CDR3 sequence (DNA): TGTGCCAGCAGCCAAGCGGGTCGCACCGGGGAGCTGTTTTTT. Translation gives CASSQAGRTGELFF.

The rearrangement links TRBV24-1 to TRBJ2-1, with a tentative D call TRBD2 (5 bases). V lost 0 bases, J lost 1 base, and 12 bases lay in between. This CDR3 has 17 residues. Germline assignment: CDR1 KGHDR and CDR2 SFDVKD. The CDR3 sequence is CATSDLAPGLSYNEQFF. The DNA for the CDR3 is TGTGCCACCAGTGATTTGGCGCCAGGACTTTCCTACAATGAGCAGTTCTTC.

The chain employs TRBV19 and TRBJ1-2; weak D call: TRBD1 (6 bases). This CDR3 has 15 amino acids. CDR1 is LNHDA and CDR2 is SQIVND in the germline V gene (reference sequence). V lost 9 bases, J lost 1 base, and 18 bases lay in between. CDR3 DNA: TGTGCCAGCAACCCGGCGGCACAGGGTAACTATGGCTACACCTTC. Its translation is CASNPAAQGNYGYTF.

V is TRBV27 and J is TRBJ2-3; D ambiguous. This CDR3 is 13 amino acids long. Germline assignment: CDR1 MNHEY and CDR2 SMNVEV (reference sequence). V was clipped by 1 base and J by 3 bases, with 5 bases between them. For the CDR3, the DNA is TGTGCCAGCAGTTTATTTGAGACAGATACGCAGTATTTT. Its protein product is CASSLFETDTQYF.

This chain links TRBV9 with TRBJ2-7; TRBD1 aligns across 7 bases. Trimming at V came to 4 bases and at J to 2 bases, leaving 9 bases not matched to a gene. This CDR3 is 15 amino acids long. The germline V gene has CDR1 SGDLS and CDR2 YYNGEE. The CDR3 loop is CASSPGQDFTYEQYF. The CDR3 DNA follows: TGTGCCAGCAGCCCCGGACAGGATTTCACCTACGAGCAGTACTTC.

V gene TRBV19 combines with J gene TRBJ1-3, with a tentative D call TRBD1 (6 bases). The V gene's germline CDR1 is LNHDA and CDR2 SQIVND (reference sequence). V was pared by 3 bases and J by 2 bases, with 8 bases between. This CDR3 is built from 14 residues. CDR3 amino acids: CASSIWTAGNTIYF. CDR3 DNA: TGTGCCAGTAGTATCTGGACAGCTGGAAACACCATATATTTT.

This clone showed up just once. V usage is TRBV4-3 and J usage is TRBJ2-5, with 9 bases identical to TRBD2. With 3 bases clipped from V and 2 bases from J, the junction kept 4 bases outside the gene matches. Germline V gene lookup returns CDR1 LGHNA and CDR2 YSLEER. The CDR3 covers 15 residues. The CDR3 region has the DNA TGCGCCAGCAGCCAGTCGGCGGGGGGGCAAGAGACCCAGTACTTC. Residues: CASSQSAGGQETQYF.

The V and J genes are TRBV5-1 and TRBJ2-3; 8 bases fit TRBD2. The CDR3 extends over 16 amino acids. V was pared by 6 bases and J by 1 base, with 10 bases of the junction left unmatched. CDR1 and CDR2 from the germline V gene are SGHRS and YFSETQ. The CDR3 is CASTGGAGGGTDTQYF. DNA for the CDR3: TGCGCCAGCACCGGCGGGGCCGGGGGGGGCACAGATACGCAGTATTTT.